The source of this T cell receptor beta chain is a study of beta chain features in type 1 diabetes. Every bit of the isolated RNA underwent reverse transcription, so sequencing read expressed TCRB transcripts. Sequencing used immunoSEQ multiplex PCR; TCRdb keeps in-frame clones, though not all of them. The data contain 150,000 or so clones, 9.2% of them singletons. This clone was counted only a few times. Its target is unknown. Study results and limitations: Moderate but significant shortening of TCRB CDR3s was recorded in all four CD4+ subsets from Type 1 diabetes patients.

The CDR3 has 14 residues. Germline V lookup: CDR1 SGDLS, CDR2 YYNGEE. Trimming removed 0 bases at V and 7 bases at J, with 13 bases between. The receptor was isolated from a man aged 18 to 30 in good health. Input material: central memory CD4+ T cells from blood. The rearrangement uses TRBV9 and TRBJ1-2; possible D gene TRBD1, 5 bases. CDR3 sequence (DNA): TGTGCCAGCAGCGTAGCCGGGGGGGTGCGTGGCTACACCTTC. It yields the protein CASSVAGGVRGYTF.